The 13 T cell receptor beta chains listed next were all sequenced from one sample in a study of shared clonotypes between healthy human individuals (dated by TCRdb to 2019 to 2021). CD8 naive samples consisted of CD45RO-negative cells that were positively selected for CCR7, yielding a CD45RA+CCR7+ population without TemRA cells. Library prep was done by the immunoSEQ multiplex PCR assay. Held by TCRdb, this immuneACCESS table contains in-frame sequences only and omits some clones. Under half of the omission traces to an unresolved V gene where checked; the cause of the rest is unknown. The sample table contains hundreds of thousands of clones; only one count was recorded for roughly 95% of them. About 0.12% of the sample is in the top ten clones. Sample: naive CD8+ T cells sorted from blood. Taken with the paper, the label for cell subset or site translates to: CD45RA+CCR7+. These receptors were collected from a woman aged 25 to 39 in good health.

This clone was seen once. The chain carries TRBV19 and TRBJ2-2; TRBD2 might be the D (5 bases). Deletions cut 3 bases from V and 4 bases from J, with 9 bases between. The CDR3 length is 14 residues. The germline V gene has CDR1 LNHDA and CDR2 SQIVND (reference sequence). CDR3 sequence (DNA): TGTGCCAGTAGTATCGGGGTGGCCACCGGGGAGCTGTTTTTT. It yields the protein CASSIGVATGELFF.

The chain links TRBV13 to TRBJ2-6, with D tentatively TRBD1 or TRBD2 (5 bases each). The length of the CDR3 is 18 residues. V shed 5 bases and J shed 0 bases, with 17 bases lying between them. Germline assignment: CDR1 PRHDT and CDR2 FYEKMQ (reference sequence). For the CDR3, the DNA is TGTGCCAGCAGCCCGTGGGGACGGCGGACCTCTGGGGCCAACGTCCTGACTTTC. Translation gives CASSPWGRRTSGANVLTF.

This clone was seen just once. This sequence joins TRBV27 and TRBJ2-7, with a weak D call TRBD1 (6 bases). Trimming cost V 4 bases and J 2 bases, with 9 bases left between them. The germline V gene has CDR1 MNHEY and CDR2 SMNVEV (reference sequence). This CDR3 comprises 13 residues. CDR3 protein: CASSYTGTYEQYF. Written as DNA, the CDR3 is TGTGCCAGCAGTTACACAGGGACCTACGAGCAGTACTTC.

The CDR3 spells CASSQPRGQNTEAFF. In DNA form, the CDR3 reads TGTGCCAGCAGTCAACCCAGGGGACAGAACACTGAAGCTTTCTTT. The chain links TRBV27 to TRBJ1-1; a possible D gene is TRBD1 (6 bases). CDR3 size: 15 residues. V lost 5 bases and J 1 base, leaving 14 bases between the germline ends. Germline loops: CDR1 MNHEY, CDR2 SMNVEV (reference sequence).

A single count supports this clone. V and J are TRBV4-1 and TRBJ1-6; 7 bases agree with TRBD1. The V gene end was trimmed by 1 base and the J gene end by 6 bases; junction bases not matched to a gene: 0. The CDR3 spans 14 residues. Germline CDR1 is MGHRA and CDR2 is YSYEKL. CDR3 amino acids: CASSQGDSNSPLHF. CDR3 nucleotide sequence: TGCGCCAGCAGCCAAGGGGACAGTAATTCACCCCTCCACTTT.

The chain joins TRBV27 to TRBJ2-1; perhaps D is TRBD1 or TRBD2 (5 bases each). Trimming removed 6 bases from V and 6 bases from J, with 15 bases in between. The CDR3 totals 14 residues. Per the germline V gene, CDR1 is MNHEY and CDR2 is SMNVEV (reference sequence). CDR3 DNA sequence: TGTGCCAGCAGAACCCGTGGGGGTGGCAATGAGCAGTTCTTC. Protein: CASRTRGGGNEQFF.

This clone is a singleton in its sample. The chain joins TRBV28 to TRBJ1-1; no clear D gene. The CDR3 covers 11 residues. The germline V gene encodes CDR1 MDHEN and CDR2 SYDVKM. Trimming shortened V by 5 bases and J by 6 bases, and 7 bases separated the two germline ends. CDR3 nucleotides: TGTGCCAGCAGTGTAGGGTCTGAAGCTTTCTTT. Encoded protein: CASSVGSEAFF.

The chain combines TRBV27 with TRBJ1-2; 7 bases map to TRBD1. The CDR3 runs 16 residues. V shed 5 bases, J shed 3 bases, and the junction held 12 bases outside the gene matches. The germline V gene encodes CDR1 MNHEY and CDR2 SMNVEV (reference sequence). The CDR3 nucleotides are TGTGCCAGCAGTACAACTCCGGGACAGCCAGACTATGGCTACACCTTC. It yields the protein CASSTTPGQPDYGYTF.

This sequence joins TRBV1 and TRBJ2-5; TRBD2 reflects the table's D call only, with no check against the DNA. TRBJ2-7 explains the end of the DNA better; the J call may be wrong. TRBV1 corresponds to a pseudogene. The CDR3 has 14 amino acids. The CDR3 loop reads CTSTTSGRICEQYF. The CDR3 DNA sequence: TGCACCAGCACTACTAGCGGGAGGATCTGCGAGCAGTACTTC.

This chain connects TRBV9 to TRBJ2-2; no firm D call. Looked up from germline, CDR1 is SGDLS and CDR2 is YYNGEE. The CDR3 spans 17 residues. V lost 1 base and J lost 0, with 13 bases in between. The CDR3 protein is CASSVNVRFSNTGELFF. DNA of the CDR3: TGTGCCAGCAGCGTAAACGTCAGGTTCTCGAACACCGGGGAGCTGTTTTTT.

The chain's CDR3 is CASRETSFFSEAFF. Here the CDR3 DNA reads TGTGCCAGCAGGGAGACTTCTTTCTTCTCTGAAGCTTTCTTT. This rearrangement joins TRBV6-6 to TRBJ1-1; D uncertain. The germline V and J ends were trimmed by 6 bases and 6 bases, with 17 bases remaining between them. The CDR3 consists of 14 residues. Germline V gene sequence: CDR1 MNHNY, CDR2 SVGAGI (reference sequence).

This chain connects TRBV4-1 to TRBJ1-4; the D is unclear. The length of the CDR3 is 13 residues. Germline loops: CDR1 MGHRA, CDR2 YSYEKL. Trimming took off 3 bases at V and 6 bases at J, with 8 bases between the two ends. Here the CDR3 reads CASSHGVDEKLFF. Here the CDR3 DNA reads TGCGCCAGCAGCCATGGGGTGGATGAAAAACTGTTTTTT.

This clone was seen a single time. The chain combines TRBV19 with TRBJ1-2; TRBD1 matches 8 bases. J gave up 8 bases and V 9 bases, and 11 bases lay outside the gene matches. The CDR3 runs 13 residues. Germline lookup yields CDR1 LNHDA and CDR2 SQIVND (reference sequence). DNA of the CDR3: TGTGCCAGCCATCTTCAGGGGGCGCGGGGCTACACCTTC. As protein: CASHLQGARGYTF.